Following are 29 T cell receptor beta chains from one sample sequenced in a study of blood T cells in healthy people across ages (dated by TCRdb to between 2014 and 2016). Receptor libraries were prepared by 5' RACE. Sequenced on an Illumina HiSeq 2500. A second PCR of about 7 to 12 cycles was performed with a sample-barcoded 5' primer and a J-beta primer mix. The public reads were quality trimmed at Q25 with fastp and then assembled into clones with MiXCR by TCRdb, keeping productive beta chains. Under each unique CDR3 protein, matching rows form one entry showing the most common genes and DNA. The sample table records about 1.1 million distinct CDR3 sequences; under 40% of these occur just once. The ten top clones hold under 15% of the sample. The source material was blood. The source is a man aged 18 to 35 in good health.

This clonotype has just one count. The chain is built from TRBV4-1 and TRBJ1-1, with TRBD1 matching over 7 bases. The CDR3 totals 14 residues. V shed 1 base, J shed 6 bases, and the junction held 5 bases outside the gene matches. Germline V gives CDR1 MGHRA, CDR2 YSYEKL. CDR3 region: CASSQGPRGAEAFF. The CDR3 DNA is TGCGCCAGCAGCCAAGGTCCCAGGGGGGCTGAAGCTTTCTTT.

The rearrangement joins TRBV20-1 to TRBJ2-3; D perhaps matches TRBD1 (6 bases). Trimming pared 5 bases from V and 6 bases from J, leaving 15 bases between. CDR1 DFQATT and CDR2 SNEGSKA come from the germline V gene (reference sequence). The CDR3 is 13 residues long. The CDR3 spells CSAGGTGRDTQYF. The CDR3 coding sequence is TGCAGTGCTGGGGGCACCGGGCGGGATACGCAGTATTTT.

For this clonotype: Its ends do not fully match the called genes, so a read error is possible. This chain connects TRBV5-1 to TRBJ1-6; D is unresolved. The CDR3 covers 16 residues. Germline-derived CDR1 and CDR2 are SGHRS and YFSETQ. CDR3 in amino acids: CASSLGMGGSASPPHF. The CDR3 DNA reads TGCGCCAGCAGCTTGGGTATGGGAGGGTCTGCTTCACCCCCCCACTTT.

To note about this clonotype: Given a much more abundant clone one base away, this may be a read error. V gene TRBV7-2 combines with J gene TRBJ1-2, with 8 nucleotides matching TRBD1. Germline CDR1 SGHTA, CDR2 FQGNSA. CDR3 length: 15 amino acids. Trimming cost V 5 bases and J 5 bases; bases outside gene matches: 10. CDR3 nucleotide sequence: TGTACCAGCAGCCCCACACGGGACAGGCTTTATGGCTACACCTTC. Its translation: CTSSPTRDRLYGYTF.

This chain connects TRBV28 to TRBJ2-7; 8 bases match TRBD1. The better agreement between TRBJ2-5 and the DNA end casts doubt on the J call. CDR3 length equals 15 residues. Germline assignment: CDR1 MDHEN and CDR2 SYDVKM. CDR3 DNA sequence: TGTGCCAGCAGTTTGTGGGTGCAGGGGGCGGAGACCCAGTACTTC. It encodes CASSLWVQGAETQYF.

This clonotype was recorded once. The chain couples TRBV7-8 to TRBJ2-2, with D tentatively TRBD1 (6 bases). The CDR3 has 15 amino acids. CDR1 is SGHVS, CDR2 FQNEAQ, per germline. Trimming removed 2 bases at V and 5 bases at J, with 12 bases between. The CDR3, as DNA: TGTGCCAGCAGCTTAAGGGCAGGGGTTACCGGGGAGCTGTTTTTT. It is translated as CASSLRAGVTGELFF.

This clonotype has just a few counts. The chain couples TRBV2 to TRBJ2-1; the match to TRBD1 covers 8 bases. With V trimmed by 2 bases and J by 5 bases, 5 bases remained unmatched. This CDR3 contains 15 residues. Germline CDR1 and CDR2: SNHLY and FYNNEI. CDR3 sequence (DNA): TGTGCCAGCAGTGAAAGGACAGGGATTAACAATGAGCAGTTCTTC. As protein: CASSERTGINNEQFF. Looking up the rest from reference TRBV2 and TRBJ2-1 gives the full variable domain: EPEVTQTPSHQVTQMGQEVILRCVPISNHLYFYWYRQILGQKVEFLVSFYNNEISEKSEIFDDQFSVERPDGSNFTLKIRSTKLEDSAMYFCASSERTGINNEQFFGPGTRLTVL.

There are a few counts of this clonotype. The chain uses TRBV10-3 and TRBJ2-5; weak D call: TRBD1 (6 bases). V was clipped by 1 base and J by 2 bases, with 11 bases between them. Germline lookup yields CDR1 ENHRY and CDR2 SYGVKD. The CDR3 length is 15 residues. CDR3 protein: CAISELQGFQETQYF. CDR3 DNA sequence: TGTGCCATCAGTGAGTTACAGGGATTTCAAGAGACCCAGTACTTC.

The chain joins TRBV4-1 to TRBJ1-4; D possibly corresponds to TRBD1 (5 bases). Trimming removed 5 bases at V and 1 base at J, with 8 bases between. This CDR3 contains 14 residues. Germline V lookup: CDR1 MGHRA, CDR2 YSYEKL. The CDR3 protein is CASSIGETNEKLFF. In nucleotides, the CDR3 is TGCGCCAGCAGCATAGGGGAAACTAATGAAAAACTGTTTTTT.

This clonotype was seen a single time. At one of its ends the junction is not consistent with the germline gene, which may arise from a read error. V usage is TRBV7-8 and J usage is TRBJ2-3, with D tentatively TRBD2 (5 bases). Germline V gives CDR1 SGHVS, CDR2 FQNEAQ. The CDR3 consists of 13 residues. CDR3 nucleotides: TGTGCCAGCAGGGCCAGGACTGCAGAGACGCAGTATTTT. Translated: CASRARTAETQYF. Together with reference TRBV7-8 and TRBJ2-3, the CDR3 gives the full variable domain: GAGVSQSPRYKVAKRGQDVALRCDPISGHVSLFWYQQALGQGPEFLTYFQNEAQLDKSGLPSDRFFAERPEGSVSTLKIQRTQQEDSAVYLCASRARTAETQYFGPGTRLTVL.

This clonotype appeared a few times. The V and J genes are TRBV5-1 and TRBJ1-5; D ambiguous. The germline CDR1 and CDR2 sequences are SGHRS and YFSETQ. The CDR3 is 14 amino acids. V was clipped by 0 bases and J by 5 bases, with 9 bases between them. This chain's CDR3 is CASSLDSSDQPQHF. CDR3 sequence (DNA): TGCGCCAGCAGCTTGGACAGTAGTGATCAGCCCCAGCATTTT.

The chain combines TRBV7-3 with TRBJ2-1; D may be TRBD2 (6 bases). With 1 base removed from V and 4 bases from J, the gap between germline ends came to 11 bases. CDR1 is SGHTA, CDR2 FQGTGA, per germline. The CDR3 is 15 residues long. CDR3 coding DNA: TGTGCCAGCAGCTTAATTGCCGGGACTTACAATGAGCAGTTCTTC. It translates to CASSLIAGTYNEQFF.

The rearrangement uses TRBV7-9 and TRBJ2-3; a weak D match, TRBD2 (5 bases). V lost 4 bases, J lost 8 bases, and 19 bases lay in between. Per germline, CDR1 SEHNR and CDR2 FQNEAQ (reference sequence). CDR3 size: 15 residues. The CDR3 DNA reads as TGTGCCAGCAGCTCCCCTTGGCGCCCGGCGGGTACGCAGTATTTT. Encoded protein: CASSSPWRPAGTQYF.

This clonotype was seen more than once but under ten times. The chain is built from TRBV10-3 and TRBJ2-1; 10 positions agree with TRBD2. The germline V gene encodes CDR1 ENHRY and CDR2 SYGVKD. CDR3 length equals 15 residues. The V and J ends lost 6 bases and 3 bases, in that order; junction bases with no gene match: 5. The CDR3 coding sequence is TGTGCCATCAGGACCGGGACTAGCGACTACAATGAGCAGTTCTTC. It encodes CAIRTGTSDYNEQFF.

The genes are TRBV12-5 and TRBJ2-3; possible D gene TRBD1, 5 bases. Germline CDR1 and CDR2: LGHNT and FRNRAP. V was cut by 5 bases and J by 6 bases, with 15 bases left in between. The CDR3 loop spans 14 amino acids. The CDR3 is CASGGASGPDTQYF. CDR3 in DNA: TGTGCTAGTGGTGGCGCTTCAGGGCCCGATACGCAGTATTTT. The variable domain in full, with the rest retrieved from reference TRBV12-5 and TRBJ2-3, is DARVTQTPRHKVTEMGQEVTMRCQPILGHNTVFWYRQTMMQGLELLAYFRNRAPLDDSGMPKDRFSAEMPDATLATLKIQPSEPRDSAVYFCASGGASGPDTQYFGPGTRLTVL.

V is TRBV7-8 and J is TRBJ2-1; no definite D call. Germline CDR1 and CDR2: SGHVS and FQNEAQ. The CDR3 sequence is 16 residues long. V lost 2 bases, J lost 0 bases, and 11 bases lay in between. The CDR3 protein is CASSLRPSSSYNEQFF. In DNA, the CDR3 is TGTGCCAGCAGCTTAAGGCCGTCCAGCTCCTACAATGAGCAGTTCTTC.

This clonotype was counted a single time. The chain combines TRBV5-1 with TRBJ2-3; D possibly matches TRBD1 or TRBD2 (5 bases each). The V gene's germline CDR1 is SGHRS and CDR2 YFSETQ. The V gene lost 1 base and the J gene lost 3 bases, with 15 bases spanning the gap. This CDR3 spans 16 amino acids. The CDR3 here is CASSLRSTRGTDTQYF. As DNA, the CDR3 is TGCGCCAGCAGCTTGCGCTCGACGAGGGGTACAGATACGCAGTATTTT.

This clonotype turned up a few times. The chain carries TRBV6-2 or TRBV6-3 and TRBJ1-1; 9 nucleotides line up with TRBD1. Germline V lookup: CDR1 MNHEY, CDR2 SVGEGT. V shed 0 bases, J shed 7 bases, and the junction held 9 bases outside the gene matches. There are 16 residues in the CDR3. The CDR3 coding sequence is TGTGCCAGCAGTTACTCGAGGGCACAGGGGGCCGGTGAAGCTTTCTTT. This gives the protein CASSYSRAQGAGEAFF.

The chain combines TRBV15 with TRBJ1-4; no clear D. CDR1 is LNHNV, CDR2 YYDKDF, per germline (reference sequence). This CDR3 has 13 residues. V dropped 5 bases and J dropped 3 bases, with 7 bases sitting between them. The CDR3 protein is CATSRAPNEKLFF. Written as DNA, the CDR3 is TGTGCCACCAGCCGTGCCCCTAATGAAAAACTGTTTTTT.

The gene calls are TRBV29-1 and TRBJ1-1; perhaps TRBD1 as D (5 bases). Germline V gene lookup returns CDR1 SQVTM and CDR2 ANQGSEA. This CDR3 has 16 residues. The V gene lost 4 bases and the J gene lost 0 bases, with 18 bases spanning the gap. CDR3 nucleotides: TGCAGCGTTGGAGGAGGGTTGGGGGTCATGAACACTGAAGCTTTCTTT. Protein product: CSVGGGLGVMNTEAFF.

This chain links TRBV3-1 with TRBJ2-3; D is unresolved. The ends were cut back, 0 bases at V and 6 bases at J, with 16 bases in the middle. There are 16 residues in the CDR3. The V gene's germline CDR1 is LGHDT and CDR2 YNNKEL (reference sequence). The CDR3 is CASSQDLAAKGDTQYF. The CDR3 region has the DNA TGTGCCAGCAGCCAAGATCTTGCTGCCAAAGGGGATACGCAGTATTTT.

The chain links TRBV6-5 to TRBJ2-1; the match to TRBD1 covers 8 bases. The CDR3 runs to 16 residues. With 4 bases clipped from V and 5 bases from J, the junction kept 10 bases outside the gene matches. The germline V gene has CDR1 MNHEY and CDR2 SVGAGI. The CDR3 DNA reads as TGTGCCAGCAGTTCAGACAGGGGCCGAGACGACAATGAGCAGTTCTTC. The encoded protein is CASSSDRGRDDNEQFF.

This clonotype was detected only a few times. This rearrangement joins TRBV9 to TRBJ1-1, with a possible D match to TRBD1 (5 bases). The CDR3 runs 13 residues. Trimming removed 0 bases from V and 6 bases from J, with 9 bases in between. Germline lookup yields CDR1 SGDLS and CDR2 YYNGEE. The CDR3 protein is CASSVGGGAEAFF. CDR3 nucleotide sequence: TGTGCCAGCAGCGTAGGGGGGGGTGCTGAAGCTTTCTTT. The full variable domain, with the rest looked up from reference TRBV9 and TRBJ1-1, is DSGVTQTPKHLITATGQRVTLRCSPRSGDLSVYWYQQSLDQGLQFLIQYYNGEERAKGNILERFSAQQFPDLHSELNLSSLELGDSALYFCASSVGGGAEAFFGQGTRLTVV.

The rearrangement uses TRBV4-3 and TRBJ2-3, with 7 nucleotides matching TRBD2. Germline CDR1 is LGHNA and CDR2 is YSLEER. Losses at the gene ends were 1 base for V and 2 bases for J; bases not matched to a gene: 12. The CDR3 is 18 residues long. The CDR3 coding sequence is TGCGCCAGCAGCCAAGTGGGACCCTCTAGCGGAACCACAGATACGCAGTATTTT. It codes for CASSQVGPSSGTTDTQYF.

This chain joins TRBV7-9 and TRBJ1-6; no clear D gene. CDR1 and CDR2 from the germline V gene are SEHNR and FQNEAQ (reference sequence). This CDR3 has 12 amino acids. Trimming removed 1 base from V and 11 bases from J, with 6 bases in between. The CDR3: CASSLEKTPLHF. CDR3 nucleotides: TGTGCCAGCAGCTTAGAAAAAACACCCCTCCACTTT.

J is TRBJ1-6 and V is TRBV4-2; 7 bases map to TRBD1. The V gene end was trimmed by 2 bases and the J gene end by 7 bases; junction bases not matched to a gene: 23. Per germline, CDR1 LGHNA and CDR2 YNFKEQ. The CDR3 totals 21 residues. The CDR3 here is CASSQKQRWIGGLLDNSPLHF. DNA for the CDR3: TGTGCCAGCAGCCAAAAACAGCGGTGGATAGGGGGCCTCTTAGACAATTCACCCCTCCACTTT.

This clonotype was detected only once. A much larger clone differs by one base, so this may be a read error. The chain has TRBV2 and TRBJ1-4, with D possibly being TRBD1 (6 bases). The V gene's germline CDR1 is SNHLY and CDR2 FYNNEI. The V end lost 6 bases, the J end lost 7 bases, and 15 bases lay between the germline ends. This CDR3 spans 14 amino acids. CDR3 loop: CASSGQPGREKLFF. The CDR3 DNA reads TGTGCCAGCAGCGGACAGCCCGGTCGTGAAAAACTGTTTTTT.

A single count supports this clonotype. CDR3 residues: CASVPDTASNQPQHF. The DNA of the CDR3 is TGTGCCAGCGTCCCGGACACCGCTAGCAATCAGCCCCAGCATTTT. The chain recombines TRBV6-1 with TRBJ1-5, with TRBD1 as a possible D gene (5 bases). There are 15 residues in the CDR3. Germline values: CDR1 MNHNS, CDR2 SASEGT. Deletions cut 8 bases from V and 0 bases from J, with 14 bases between.

Turning to this clonotype: The junction differs from germline at one of its ends, possibly a read error. The chain recombines TRBV4-1 with TRBJ2-7; the D is unclear. Germline CDR1 is MGHRA and CDR2 is YSYEKL. The CDR3 length is 13 residues. The CDR3 nucleotides read TGCGCCAGCAACCAAGACGATGGGCGAGAGCAGTACTTC. This translates into CASNQDDGREQYF.